Following are 26 T cell receptor beta chains from one sample sequenced in a study of CD8 T cells in Susac syndrome. After extraction with the RNeasy kit, about 0.45 to 1 ug of the RNA was reverse transcribed using random hexamers. TCRdb independently ran MiXCR on the immunoSEQ multiplex PCR reads; one entry per CDR3 protein. The repertoire has 250,000 to 350,000 distinct CDR3 sequences, about 92% of them found once; the top ten carry about 0.07%. The sequenced sample consisted of CD4+ T cells from PBMCs. These TCRs come from a human donor with multiple sclerosis.

The V gene is TRBV6-5, the J gene TRBJ1-1; perhaps TRBD1 as D (5 bases). The germline V gene has CDR1 MNHEY and CDR2 SVGAGI. The CDR3 runs to 15 residues. V lost 0 bases and J 4 bases, leaving 12 bases between the germline ends. CDR3 sequence reads: CASSYSFERGTEAFF. The CDR3 bases are TGTGCCAGCAGTTACTCGTTCGAAAGGGGCACTGAAGCTTTCTTT.

The chain has TRBV20-1 and TRBJ1-4, with 8 bases identical to TRBD1. CDR1 is DFQATT and CDR2 is SNEGSKA in the germline V gene (reference sequence). Unmatched junction bases numbered 9, after V lost 5 bases and J lost 10 bases. The CDR3 runs 13 residues. As DNA, the CDR3 is TGCAGTGCTGGACAGGGTGGGGAGGCAAAACTGTTTTTT. Amino acid sequence: CSAGQGGEAKLFF.

The V gene is TRBV5-1, the J gene TRBJ1-4, with TRBD1 matching over 8 bases. Losses at the gene ends were 0 bases for V and 8 bases for J; bases not matched to a gene: 6. This CDR3 is 15 amino acids long. Germline-derived CDR1 and CDR2 are SGHRS and YFSETQ. Here the CDR3 reads CASSLVSDRDEKLFF. The CDR3 DNA sequence: TGCGCCAGCAGCTTGGTTTCGGACAGGGACGAAAAACTGTTTTTT.

V and J are TRBV6-2 or TRBV6-3 and TRBJ2-6, with D possibly TRBD2 on 5 matching bases. This CDR3 spans 17 amino acids. CDR1 is MNHEY and CDR2 is SVGEGT in the germline V gene. V was trimmed by 6 bases and J by 0 bases, leaving 15 bases between them. This chain's CDR3 is CASRKGGLLSGANVLTF. The CDR3 nucleotides read TGTGCCAGCAGAAAAGGAGGTCTTCTCTCTGGGGCCAACGTCCTGACTTTC.

The chain uses TRBV7-6 and TRBJ2-3; D is unresolved. Germline V lookup: CDR1 SGHVS, CDR2 FNYEAQ. This CDR3 is 17 amino acids long. Trimming shortened V by 1 base and J by 3 bases, and 17 bases separated the two germline ends. In DNA form, the CDR3 reads TGTGCCAGCAGCTTAGTCCCGGGTGGGGTTGGGACAGATACGCAGTATTTT. Its translation: CASSLVPGGVGTDTQYF. Variable domain in full (rest from reference TRBV7-6 and TRBJ2-3): GAGVSQSPRYKVTKRGQDVALRCDPISGHVSLYWYRQALGQGPEFLTYFNYEAQQDKSGLPNDRFSAERPEGSISTLTIQRTEQRDSAMYRCASSLVPGGVGTDTQYFGPGTRLTVL.

V is TRBV23-1 and J is TRBJ1-1; TRBD1 matches at 8 bases. TRBV23-1 is given ORF status, its function remaining uncertain. This CDR3 has 14 amino acids. The J segment lost 11 bases and the V segment lost 3 bases, leaving 11 bases of the junction unmatched. CDR3 DNA sequence: TGCGCCAGCAGTCAGTCCCACAGGGGGACGCGGGCTTTCTTT. Its translation is CASSQSHRGTRAFF.

The gene calls are TRBV7-2 and TRBJ2-7, with unresolved D. Germline V gene data show CDR1 as SGHTA and CDR2 as FQGNSA. Between the trimmed V and J ends, which lost 2 bases and 4 bases, there was a span of 15 bases. CDR3 length: 15 amino acids. The CDR3 DNA is TGTGCCAGCAGCTTAAGCTGGGCCCTTTCGTACGAGCAGTACTTC. This codes for CASSLSWALSYEQYF.

This clonotype was counted once. The rearrangement uses TRBV7-9 and TRBJ2-7; D tentatively fits TRBD1 or TRBD2 (5 bases each). The CDR3 consists of 17 residues. Between the trimmed V and J ends, which lost 5 bases and 0 bases, there was a span of 20 bases. Germline V gene lookup returns CDR1 SEHNR and CDR2 FQNEAQ (reference sequence). CDR3: CASSKLRDLTHSYEQYF. As DNA, the CDR3 is TGTGCCAGCAGCAAACTCCGGGACCTTACTCACTCCTACGAGCAGTACTTC. Full variable domain (missing parts from reference TRBV7-9 and TRBJ2-7): DTGVSQNPRHKITKRGQNVTFRCDPISEHNRLYWYRQTLGQGPEFLTYFQNEAQLEKSRLLSDRFSAERPKGSFSTLEIQRTEQGDSAMYLCASSKLRDLTHSYEQYFGPGTRLTVT.

The chain carries TRBV6-6 and TRBJ2-3, with no clear D. The length of the CDR3 is 13 residues. The V end lost 6 bases, the J end lost 1 base, and 8 bases lay between the germline ends. Per germline, CDR1 MNHNY and CDR2 SVGAGI (reference sequence). CDR3 DNA: TGTGCCAGCAGACTACTGGGCACAGATACGCAGTATTTT. Residues: CASRLLGTDTQYF.

The V and J genes are TRBV12-3 or TRBV12-4 and TRBJ1-2; a weak D match, TRBD1 (6 bases). This CDR3 is 16 amino acids long. V was shortened by 1 base and J by 6 bases, with 18 bases between the two germline ends. CDR3 amino acids: CASSLEGGGGSDGYTF. The CDR3 nucleotides are TGTGCCAGCAGTTTAGAGGGGGGGGGAGGTTCGGATGGCTACACCTTC.

This clonotype has only one observation. V and J are TRBV12-3 or TRBV12-4 and TRBJ2-1; 7 bases fit TRBD2. V lost 4 bases to trimming and J lost 3 bases; unmatched junction nucleotides: 9. The CDR3 length is 16 residues. The CDR3 reads CASSSRGVFGYNEQFF. CDR3 sequence (DNA): TGTGCCAGCAGTTCACGGGGGGTGTTCGGCTACAATGAGCAGTTCTTC.

In its sample, this clonotype was seen once. The rearrangement links TRBV3-1 to TRBJ2-2; D is undetermined. Trimming left V 4 bases short and J 2 bases short, with 5 bases between. Germline-derived CDR1 and CDR2 are LGHDT and YNNKEL (reference sequence). The CDR3 length is 13 residues. CDR3 in amino acids: CASSRSNTGELFF. The CDR3, as DNA: TGTGCCAGCAGCCGCAGCAACACCGGGGAGCTGTTTTTT.

The CDR3 loop reads CASGAGGRLYEQYF. Here the CDR3 DNA reads TGTGCCAGCGGAGCGGGGGGTCGCCTCTACGAGCAGTACTTC. The chain employs TRBV12-3 or TRBV12-4 and TRBJ2-7; 9 bases fit TRBD2. This CDR3 has 14 amino acids. Trimming removed 8 bases from V and 3 bases from J; junction bases left unmatched: 8.

The chain uses TRBV25-1 and TRBJ1-6; no clear D. The CDR3 loop spans 14 amino acids. Germline-derived CDR1 and CDR2 are MGHDK and SYGVNS. The germline V and J ends were trimmed by 0 bases and 5 bases, with 5 bases remaining between them. The CDR3 region has the DNA TGTGCCAGCAGTGAATACCGAGATAATTCACCCCTCCACTTT. As protein: CASSEYRDNSPLHF.

This chain connects TRBV29-1 to TRBJ1-1; a possible D gene is TRBD1 (6 bases). Germline lookup yields CDR1 SQVTM and CDR2 ANQGSEA. Trimming pared 7 bases from V and 4 bases from J, leaving 16 bases between. This CDR3 region has 13 residues. The CDR3 here is CSAQGSTLTEAFF. The CDR3 DNA reads as TGCAGCGCCCAGGGGTCGACCCTCACTGAAGCTTTCTTT.

CDR3 residues: CASSHRAGLRTNEKLFF. DNA for the CDR3: TGTGCCAGCAGCCACCGAGCGGGACTGCGGACTAATGAAAAACTGTTTTTT. The chain uses TRBV5-6 and TRBJ1-4; maybe TRBD1 (5 bases). Trimming removed 4 bases at V and 2 bases at J, with 18 bases between. From germline, CDR1 is SGHDT and CDR2 YYEEEE. The CDR3 runs to 17 residues.

The chain recombines TRBV9 with TRBJ2-1; 11 nucleotides line up with TRBD2. This CDR3 has 15 amino acids. Losses at the gene ends were 2 bases for V and 9 bases for J; bases not matched to a gene: 7. The V gene's germline CDR1 is SGDLS and CDR2 YYNGEE. CDR3 in amino acids: CASSVASGGLPEQFF. DNA for the CDR3: TGTGCCAGCAGCGTCGCTAGCGGGGGGTTGCCTGAGCAGTTCTTC.

This clonotype was counted a single time. The chain links TRBV6-2 or TRBV6-3 to TRBJ2-3; D is perhaps TRBD1 (5 bases). This CDR3 is built from 13 residues. Trimming cost V 2 bases and J 8 bases, with 11 bases left between them. The germline V gene has CDR1 MNHEY and CDR2 SVGEGT. The CDR3, as DNA: TGTGCCAGCAGTTACGTAGGGGCGGCTACGCAGTATTTT. This gives the protein CASSYVGAATQYF.

The V call is TRBV7-2, the J call TRBJ2-1, with D unclear. CDR3 size: 14 residues. CDR1 and CDR2 (germline): SGHTA, FQGNSA. Trimming pared 5 bases from V and 1 base from J, leaving 9 bases between. The CDR3 region is CASSRPVSYNEQFF. The DNA of the CDR3 is TGTGCCAGCAGCCGCCCTGTGTCCTACAATGAGCAGTTCTTC.

CDR3 nucleotide sequence: TGTGCCAGCAGGGCGCATGGGACTGTGAGCTACACCTTC. Amino acids: CASRAHGTVSYTF. The V and J genes are TRBV2 and TRBJ1-2; D might be TRBD1 (5 bases). V lost 6 bases to trimming and J lost 9 bases, with 17 bases between them. CDR1 is SNHLY, CDR2 FYNNEI, per germline. CDR3 length: 13 residues.

The genes are TRBV5-4 and TRBJ2-5; the match to TRBD1 covers 8 bases. The V and J ends lost 4 bases and 2 bases, in that order; junction bases with no gene match: 7. Germline V gives CDR1 SGHNT, CDR2 YYREEE (reference sequence). CDR3 size: 15 residues. CDR3: CASSPFRDRQETQYF. CDR3 DNA: TGTGCCAGCAGCCCCTTCCGGGACAGGCAAGAGACCCAGTACTTC.

The chain combines TRBV5-6 with TRBJ2-2; 7 bases line up with TRBD1. V gave up 2 bases and J gave up 7 bases; unmatched junction bases: 14. The germline gives CDR1 SGHDT, CDR2 YYEEEE. CDR3 length: 17 residues. CDR3 in DNA: TGTGCCAGCAGCTTCTACGGGACAGACAACTGGGGCGGGGAGCTGTTTTTT. Residues: CASSFYGTDNWGGELFF.

This clonotype was seen more than once but under ten times. The CDR3 nucleotides are TGTGCCACCAGTGAGACTAGGGCGGGTCCCAACGAGCAGTACTTC. It translates to CATSETRAGPNEQYF. The J gene is TRBJ2-7, the V gene TRBV24-1; tentatively, D is TRBD2 (6 bases). V lost 4 bases to trimming and J lost 5 bases, with 17 bases between them. The CDR3 runs 15 residues. In germline, CDR1 is KGHDR, CDR2 SFDVKD.

V gene TRBV4-3 combines with J gene TRBJ1-1; TRBD1 aligns across 12 bases. The CDR3 length is 17 residues. Trimming removed 1 base from V and 3 bases from J; junction bases left unmatched: 6. From germline, CDR1 is LGHNA and CDR2 YSLEER. The CDR3 nucleotides are TGCGCCAGCAGCCAAGGTGCCGGGACAGGGGGCTACACTGAAGCTTTCTTT. This encodes CASSQGAGTGGYTEAFF.

The chain joins TRBV7-9 to TRBJ1-3; no reliable D call. From germline, CDR1 is SEHNR and CDR2 FQNEAQ (reference sequence). CDR3 size: 14 residues. Trimming stripped 8 bases from V and 4 bases from J, with 15 bases between. The CDR3 bases are TGTGCCAGCGCGGTCCTGGCTGCGGGAAACACCATATATTTT. This codes for CASAVLAAGNTIYF.

The J gene is TRBJ1-4, the V gene TRBV5-4, with D unresolved. The V end lost 3 bases, the J end lost 5 bases, and 17 bases lay between the germline ends. This CDR3 region has 16 residues. The V gene's germline CDR1 is SGHNT and CDR2 YYREEE (reference sequence). The CDR3 sequence: CASSSGSTTVNEKLFF. The CDR3 nucleotides read TGTGCCAGCAGCTCCGGCAGCACCACCGTGAATGAAAAACTGTTTTTT.